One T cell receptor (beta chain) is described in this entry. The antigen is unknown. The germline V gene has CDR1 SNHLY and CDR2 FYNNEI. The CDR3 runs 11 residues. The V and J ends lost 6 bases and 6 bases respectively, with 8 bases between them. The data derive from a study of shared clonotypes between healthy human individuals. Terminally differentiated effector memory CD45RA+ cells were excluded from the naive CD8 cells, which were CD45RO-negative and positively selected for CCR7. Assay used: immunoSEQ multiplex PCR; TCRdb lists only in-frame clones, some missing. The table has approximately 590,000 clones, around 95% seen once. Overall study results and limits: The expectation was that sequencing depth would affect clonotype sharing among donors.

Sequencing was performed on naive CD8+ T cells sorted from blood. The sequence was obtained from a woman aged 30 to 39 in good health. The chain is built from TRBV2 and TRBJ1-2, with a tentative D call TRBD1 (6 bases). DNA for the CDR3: TGTGCCAGCAGAGGGGGTGATGGCTACACCTTC. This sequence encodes CASRGGDGYTF. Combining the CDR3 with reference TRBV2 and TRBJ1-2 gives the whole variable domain EPEVTQTPSHQVTQMGQEVILRCVPISNHLYFYWYRQILGQKVEFLVSFYNNEISEKSEIFDDQFSVERPDGSNFTLKIRSTKLEDSAMYFCASRGGDGYTFGSGTRLTVV.